A selection of T cell receptor beta chains follows, all from one sample in a study of cytomegalovirus exposure and HLA in healthy donors. Profiled with immunoSEQ multiplex PCR; TCRdb holds only in-frame clones, not every one. The sample carries 75,000 to 95,000 clones, about 88% recorded once. Sequencing was performed on PBMCs. These receptors all stem from a man aged 18 to 30 in good health and CMV-seronegative. CDR3s include the opening cysteine and the closing phenylalanine or tryptophan. Fields, in order: J gene, V gene, D gene, clone size, CDR3 DNA, CDR3 protein. The D gene is left open where the match is weak. Size values are once, few and many counts, or a class for expanded clones, and some rows have none.

>TRBJ2-2|TRBV28|TRBD2|-
TGTGCCAGCAGGACTAGCGTGAACACCGGGGAGCTGTTTTTT
CASRTSVNTGELFF
>TRBJ2-1|TRBV13|-|-
TGTGCCAGCAGACTAGCTGGTGAGCAGTTCTTC
CASRLAGEQFF
>TRBJ1-3|TRBV10-3|TRBD1|-
TGTGCCATCAGTATACAGGGGGAGTCTGGAAACACCATATATTTT
CAISIQGESGNTIYF
>TRBJ1-1|TRBV7-9|-|-
TGTGCCAGCAGTAGCTTGGGGGGGGACACTGAAGCTTTCTTT
CASSSLGGDTEAFF
>TRBJ2-3|TRBV7-2|-|-
TGTGCCAGCAGCCCTACACTAGCCTTCACAGATACGCAGTATTTT
CASSPTLAFTDTQYF
>TRBJ2-1|TRBV7-2|-|-
TGTGCCAGCAGCTTAGGCCTAGCCTCCAATGAGCAGTTCTTC
CASSLGLASNEQFF
>TRBJ1-2|TRBV12-5|-|-
TGTGCTAGTGGCCGAAGCCTCTACTATGGCTACACCTTC
CASGRSLYYGYTF
>TRBJ1-5|TRBV5-1|TRBD1|-
TGCGCCAGCAGCTTGGGAGTCGGACAGGGGGGACAGCCCCAGCATTTT
CASSLGVGQGGQPQHF
>TRBJ2-7|TRBV10-3|-|-
TGTGCCATCAGTAGCCAGGGATCCTACGAGCAGTACTTC
CAISSQGSYEQYF
>TRBJ1-2|TRBV19|-|-
TGTGCCAGTAGTATAACCGGCCGGGGGGGTTCAGGGGGCTACACCTTC
CASSITGRGGSGGYTF
>TRBJ1-1|TRBV9|-|-
TGTGCCAGCAGCGTAGAGTCGACAGGATTGCAGGAAGCTTTCTTT
CASSVESTGLQEAFF
>TRBJ2-7|TRBV6-5|-|-
TGTGCCAGCAGGCAGGGCCACGAGCAGTACTTC
CASRQGHEQYF
>TRBJ2-7|TRBV27|TRBD2|once
TGTGCCACCGGGACTAGCGGGCTCTACGAGCAGTACTTC
CATGTSGLYEQYF
>TRBJ2-7|TRBV28|-|-
TGTGCCAGCATCGAGGGAGGTTCGGCCTACGAGCAGTACTTC
CASIEGGSAYEQYF
>TRBJ2-2|TRBV5-1|-|-
TGCGCCAGCAGCTTGGTAAAACAGACAACCGGGGAGCTGTTTTTT
CASSLVKQTTGELFF
>TRBJ1-4|TRBV9|-|-
TGTGCCAGCAGCGCCGGGGGTCAGGGCTCTAATGAAAAACTGTTTTTT
CASSAGGQGSNEKLFF
>TRBJ1-5|TRBV28|-|-
TGTGCCAGCAACCCGGGAGGGTCTGGTAATCAGCCCCAGCATTTT
CASNPGGSGNQPQHF
>TRBJ1-2|TRBV28|TRBD1|-
TGTGCCAGCAGTACAGGGGTCGGCTACACCTTC
CASSTGVGYTF
>TRBJ2-2|TRBV2|-|-
TGTGCCAGCAGGGACGGCGGGACCGTGCGGGAGCTGTTTTTT
CASRDGGTVRELFF
>TRBJ2-2|TRBV9|TRBD2|-
TGTGCCAGCAGCGTGAGTACTAGCGGGGCCCCGAACACCGGGGAGCTGTTTTTT
CASSVSTSGAPNTGELFF
>TRBJ1-1|TRBV2|TRBD1|-
TGTGCCAGCAAGAAGGAGCGGTCGGGGACAGGAGATACTGAAGCTTTCTTT
CASKKERSGTGDTEAFF
>TRBJ2-7|TRBV6-6|TRBD2|few
TGTGCCAGCAGTCTAATAGCGGGAGAGTCTTACGAGCAGTACTTC
CASSLIAGESYEQYF
>TRBJ1-1|TRBV18|-|-
TGTGCCAGCTCACCTAATCAAGCCACTGAAGCTTTCTTT
CASSPNQATEAFF
>TRBJ1-6|TRBV2|-|-
TGTGCCAGCGAAAGGAGGGCGGCTAATTCACCCCTCCACTTT
CASERRAANSPLHF
>TRBJ2-7|TRBV6-1|TRBD1|-
TGTGCCAGCAGTACGGACAGGGGCCTGTACGAGCAGTACTTC
CASSTDRGLYEQYF
>TRBJ1-5|TRBV19|-|-
TGTGCCAGTAGTACTCTAGGGGGTTGGCAGCCCCAGCATTTT
CASSTLGGWQPQHF
>TRBJ2-3|TRBV28|-|-
TGTGCCAGCAGTTTCCCTCCAAGGGGTGCAGATACGCAGTATTTT
CASSFPPRGADTQYF
>TRBJ1-3|TRBV27|-|-
TGTGCCAGCAGTGAAAACAGAATCTCTGGAAACACCATATATTTT
CASSENRISGNTIYF
>TRBJ2-1|TRBV30|TRBD2|-
TGTGCCTGGAGTAGGGCTAGCGGGAGATTTGAGCAGTTCTTC
CAWSRASGRFEQFF
>TRBJ2-1|TRBV15|TRBD1|-
TGTGCCACCAGCACGGGTGGACAGGGGATGAATGAGCAGTTCTTC
CATSTGGQGMNEQFF
>TRBJ2-2|TRBV9|-|-
TGTGCCAGCAGCGGGGCCGGAGGGGCTGACACCGGGGAGCTGTTTTTT
CASSGAGGADTGELFF
>TRBJ2-7|TRBV14|-|few
TGTGCCAGCAGGGCCCAGAACTACGAGCAGTACTTC
CASRAQNYEQYF
>TRBJ1-1|TRBV5-1|-|-
TGCGCCAGCAGCCAGGGGCAGGGGATCCGTACTGAAGCTTTCTTT
CASSQGQGIRTEAFF
>TRBJ2-1|TRBV27|TRBD2|once
TGTGCCAGCAGTAAAGCGGGAGGGCGGGTTGAGCAGTTCTTC
CASSKAGGRVEQFF
>TRBJ1-4|TRBV19|-|-
TGTGCCAGTAGTTTGACTGGAACTAATGAAAAACTGTTTTTT
CASSLTGTNEKLFF
>TRBJ2-1|TRBV28|-|once
TGTGCCAGCCGCGCGGCAGTTTCCTACAATGAGCAGTTCTTC
CASRAAVSYNEQFF
>TRBJ2-1|TRBV9|TRBD2|-
TGTGCCAGCAGCGTAGGGACTAGCGGGGACAATGAGCAGTTCTTC
CASSVGTSGDNEQFF
>TRBJ2-1|TRBV7-9|TRBD2|once
TGTTCCAGCAGCTTAGTCGGGAGGATCTCCTACAATGAGCAGTTCTTC
CSSSLVGRISYNEQFF
>TRBJ2-3|TRBV28|TRBD2|-
TGTGCCAGCAGTTTGGGACTAGCGGGATTTAGCACAGATACGCAGTATTTT
CASSLGLAGFSTDTQYF
>TRBJ1-5|TRBV27|-|-
TGTGCCAGCAGTGGATTTGGGAGGCCCCAGCATTTT
CASSGFGRPQHF
>TRBJ2-2|TRBV4-2|TRBD2|-
TGTGCCAGCAGCCAAGGAGCGGGAGCGAACACCGGGGAGCTGTTTTTT
CASSQGAGANTGELFF
>TRBJ2-2|TRBV5-5|-|few
TGTGCCAGCAGCTTCGGCTCATCACTGAGGACCGGGGAGCTGTTTTTT
CASSFGSSLRTGELFF
>TRBJ1-2|TRBV2|-|-
TGTGCCAGCAGTGTTGGGGGGTTTGGAGGCTACACCTTC
CASSVGGFGGYTF
>TRBJ2-2|TRBV7-2|-|-
TGTGCCAGCAGCCTACAGCGGGTTCGGACCGGGGAGCTGTTTTTT
CASSLQRVRTGELFF
>TRBJ1-2|TRBV11-2|-|-
TGTGCCAGCAGCTTAGCGAGGGCAGGCTACACCTTC
CASSLARAGYTF
>TRBJ1-2|TRBV6-6|-|-
TGTGCCAGCAGTACGGGAGGACGATCGAACTATGGCTACACCTTC
CASSTGGRSNYGYTF
>TRBJ2-7|TRBV6-6|-|-
TGTGCCACCCGACGACAGGATCCCTACGAGCAGTACTTC
CATRRQDPYEQYF
>TRBJ2-1|TRBV7-6|TRBD1|-
TGTGCCAGCAGCTCCGGACAGGGGGGGTTCTTC
CASSSGQGGFF
>TRBJ1-1|TRBV7-3|TRBD1|-
TGTGCCAGCAGCTGCGACAGGGCCCGAAAGGTGGAAGCTTTCTTT
CASSCDRARKVEAFF
>TRBJ2-7|TRBV2|TRBD2|-
TGTGCCAGCAGCGTGGGACTAGCGGAATCCTCCTACGAGCAGTACTTC
CASSVGLAESSYEQYF
>TRBJ1-2|TRBV30|-|-
TGTGCCTGGAGTCCAACGAGGACAGCAGTAAATGGCTACACCTTC
CAWSPTRTAVNGYTF
>TRBJ2-7|TRBV5-8|-|-
TGTGCCAGCAGCCCCGGAGGGGTCTACGAGCAGTACTTC
CASSPGGVYEQYF
>TRBJ1-6|TRBV7-8|TRBD1|-
TGTGCCAGCAGCGCACAACAGGGGTTTTGGGATAATTCACCCCTCCACTTT
CASSAQQGFWDNSPLHF
>TRBJ2-6|TRBV25-1|-|-
TGTGCCAGCGTGTCCTCGGCTGGGGCCAACGTCCTGACTTTC
CASVSSAGANVLTF
>TRBJ1-5|TRBV27|-|-
TGTGCCAGCAGTTTAACGGGGTGGCTGCCCCAGCATTTT
CASSLTGWLPQHF
>TRBJ2-1|TRBV27|TRBD1|-
TGTGCCAGCAGCCCGGACAGGGGACTCAACAATGAGCAGTTCTTC
CASSPDRGLNNEQFF
>TRBJ2-7|TRBV6-1|-|-
TGTGCCAGCTCGGGGAGCCTTAAGTACGAGCAGTACTTC
CASSGSLKYEQYF
>TRBJ2-7|TRBV30|TRBD2|-
TGTGCCTGGATTTTGACTAGCGGGGCCTACGAGCAGTACTTC
CAWILTSGAYEQYF
>TRBJ1-2|TRBV19|TRBD1|-
TGTGCCAGTGGGAACAGGGGTCGAGGCTACACCTTC
CASGNRGRGYTF
>TRBJ1-4|TRBV14|TRBD1|-
TGTGCCAGCAGCCGGACAGGGAATGAAAAACTGTTTTTT
CASSRTGNEKLFF